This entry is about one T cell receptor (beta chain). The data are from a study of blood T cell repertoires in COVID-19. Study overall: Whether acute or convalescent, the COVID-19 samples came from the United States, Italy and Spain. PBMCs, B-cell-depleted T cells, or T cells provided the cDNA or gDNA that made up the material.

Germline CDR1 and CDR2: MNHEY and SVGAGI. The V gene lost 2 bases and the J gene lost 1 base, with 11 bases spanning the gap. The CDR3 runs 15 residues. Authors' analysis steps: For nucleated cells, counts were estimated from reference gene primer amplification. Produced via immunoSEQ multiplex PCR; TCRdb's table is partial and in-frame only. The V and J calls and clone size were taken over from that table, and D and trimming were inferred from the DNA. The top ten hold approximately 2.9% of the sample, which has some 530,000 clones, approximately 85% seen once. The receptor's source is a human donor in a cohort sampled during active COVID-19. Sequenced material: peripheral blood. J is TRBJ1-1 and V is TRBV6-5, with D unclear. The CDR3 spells CASSYGGGSNTEAFF. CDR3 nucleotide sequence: TGTGCCAGCAGTTACGGAGGAGGGTCGAACACTGAAGCTTTCTTT.